This T cell receptor beta chain was recovered during a study of CD8 T cells in ankylosing spondylitis. TCRdb independently ran MiXCR on the 5' RACE reads; one entry per CDR3 protein. The sample records about 130,000 distinct CDR3 sequences, over 6.5% being singletons. The CDR3 runs to 15 residues. J lost 6 bases, V lost 6 bases, and 5 bases had no gene match. In germline, CDR1 is MNHEY, CDR2 SMNVEV (reference sequence). This clonotype was detected many times. Sequencing used blood, either unsorted or a sorted T cell fraction (not recorded which). The rearrangement joins TRBV27 to TRBJ2-1; TRBD2 matches 13 bases. This clonotype was sampled from a male donor with ankylosing spondylitis or in good health (not recorded which). The CDR3 nucleotides read TGTGCCAGCAGCACCGGGACTAGCGGGATCAATGAGCAGTTCTTC. This codes for CASSTGTSGINEQFF.